This T cell receptor (beta chain) was sequenced during a study of metastatic and nonmetastatic thyroid tumors. Whole-study findings and limits: Significantly higher TCR beta diversity was reportedly seen in malignant thyroid tumors than benign nodules, in blood and tumor.

In the case of this clone: No antigen is known for it.

The germline gives CDR1 SEHNR, CDR2 FQNEAQ (reference sequence). Trimming left V 8 bases short and J 9 bases short, with 5 bases between. The length of the CDR3 is 10 residues. TCRdb re-called the PCR reads through MiXCR. The table has 30,000 to 40,000 clones, about 20% seen once. Thyroid surgery took place with no prior treatment in any patient. The chain joins TRBV7-9 to TRBJ1-6; D is unclear. The sequence came from a female donor with papillary thyroid cancer or a benign thyroid nodule (not recorded which). Some clones in this sample may be carry-over from other donors' samples. Sequencing input: blood. The CDR3, as DNA: TGTGCCAGCCACATTTCACCCCTCCACTTT. This codes for CASHISPLHF.